This TCR beta chain was captured by sequencing in a study of radiation and T cells in renal cell carcinoma. There are 17 residues in the CDR3. Germline lookup yields CDR1 SEHNR and CDR2 FQNEAQ (reference sequence). J gave up 6 bases and V 0 bases, and 12 bases lay outside the gene matches. This table comes from immunoSEQ multiplex PCR, and its TCRdb copy is limited to in-frame clones, with some not included. This sample carries about 130,000 clones, over 75% of them seen once, and the ten largest clones take under 2.5%. Time point defined: blood 2 weeks post-SBRT. The treatment here: 15 Gy SBRT to primary tumor, nephrectomy 4 weeks later.

This specimen consisted of blood, obtained from a patient whose treatment included radiotherapy and nephrectomy. This chain uses TRBV7-9 with TRBJ1-1, with TRBD1 matching over 8 bases. The sequence derives from a woman aged 55-70 years with renal cell carcinoma. CDR3 residues: CASSLARTTGVGAEAFF. The CDR3 nucleotides read TGTGCCAGCAGCTTAGCGAGGACGACAGGGGTCGGCGCTGAAGCTTTCTTT.